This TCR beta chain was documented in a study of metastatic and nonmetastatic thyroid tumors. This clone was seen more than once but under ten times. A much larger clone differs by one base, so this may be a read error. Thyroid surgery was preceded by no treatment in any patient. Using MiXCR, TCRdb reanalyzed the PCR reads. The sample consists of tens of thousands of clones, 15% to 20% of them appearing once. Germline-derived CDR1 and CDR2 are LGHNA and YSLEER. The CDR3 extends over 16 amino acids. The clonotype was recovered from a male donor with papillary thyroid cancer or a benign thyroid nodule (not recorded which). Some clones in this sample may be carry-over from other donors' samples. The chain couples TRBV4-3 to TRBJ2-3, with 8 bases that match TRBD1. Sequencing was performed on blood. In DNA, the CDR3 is TGCGCCAGCATCCAAGGGGTAGGGACAGGATCAGATACGCAGTATTTT. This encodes CASIQGVGTGSDTQYF.